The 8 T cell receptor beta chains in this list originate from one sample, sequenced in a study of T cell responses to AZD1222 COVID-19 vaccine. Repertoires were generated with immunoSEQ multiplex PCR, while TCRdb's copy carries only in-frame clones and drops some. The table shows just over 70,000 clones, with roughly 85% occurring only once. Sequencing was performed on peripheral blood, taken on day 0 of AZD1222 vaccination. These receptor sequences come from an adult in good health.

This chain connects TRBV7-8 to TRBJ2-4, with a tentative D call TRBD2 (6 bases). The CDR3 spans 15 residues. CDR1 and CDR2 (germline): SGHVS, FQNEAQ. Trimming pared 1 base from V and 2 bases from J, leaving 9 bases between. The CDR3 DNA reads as TGTGCCAGCAGCTTAGGACTAGGCACCAAAAACATTCAGTACTTC. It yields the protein CASSLGLGTKNIQYF.

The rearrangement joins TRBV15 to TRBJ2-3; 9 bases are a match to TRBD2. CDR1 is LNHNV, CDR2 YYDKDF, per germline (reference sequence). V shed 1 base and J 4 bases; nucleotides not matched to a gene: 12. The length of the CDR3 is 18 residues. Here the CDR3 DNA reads TGTGCCACCAGCAGAGGCCGGACTATAGCGGGAGTCCCAGATACGCAGTATTTT. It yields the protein CATSRGRTIAGVPDTQYF.

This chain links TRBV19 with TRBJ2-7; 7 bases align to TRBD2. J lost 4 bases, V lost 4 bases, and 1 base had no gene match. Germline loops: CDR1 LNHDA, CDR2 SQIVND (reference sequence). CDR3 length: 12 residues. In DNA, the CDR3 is TGTGCCAGTAGTACGGGGGGTTACGAGCAGTACTTC. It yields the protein CASSTGGYEQYF.

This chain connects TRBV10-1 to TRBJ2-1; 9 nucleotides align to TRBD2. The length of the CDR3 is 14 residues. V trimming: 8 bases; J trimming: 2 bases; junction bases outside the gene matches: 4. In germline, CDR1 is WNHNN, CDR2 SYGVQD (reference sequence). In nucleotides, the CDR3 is TGCGCCAGCCTTGGACTAGCGCCCTACAATGAGCAGTTCTTC. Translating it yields CASLGLAPYNEQFF.

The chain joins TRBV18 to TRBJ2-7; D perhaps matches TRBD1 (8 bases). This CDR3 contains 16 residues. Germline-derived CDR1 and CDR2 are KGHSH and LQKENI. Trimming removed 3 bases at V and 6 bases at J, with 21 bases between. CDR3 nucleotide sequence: TGTGCCAGCTCACCTATCGGGGGGACAGGAGGGTCCGAGCAGTACTTC. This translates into CASSPIGGTGGSEQYF.

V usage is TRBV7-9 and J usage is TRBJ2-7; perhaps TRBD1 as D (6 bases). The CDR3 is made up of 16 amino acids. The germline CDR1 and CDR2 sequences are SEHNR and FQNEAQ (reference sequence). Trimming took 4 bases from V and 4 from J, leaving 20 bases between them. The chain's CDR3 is CASSSLGTNPVYEQYF. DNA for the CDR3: TGTGCCAGCAGCTCCCTCGGGACAAACCCGGTTTACGAGCAGTACTTC.

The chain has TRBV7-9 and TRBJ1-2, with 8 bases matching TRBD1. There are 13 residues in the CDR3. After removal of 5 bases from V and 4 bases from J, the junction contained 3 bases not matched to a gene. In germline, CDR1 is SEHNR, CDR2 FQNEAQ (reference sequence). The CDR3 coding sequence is TGTGCCAGCAGCGCAGGACAGGGCTATGGCTACACCTTC. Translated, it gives CASSAGQGYGYTF.

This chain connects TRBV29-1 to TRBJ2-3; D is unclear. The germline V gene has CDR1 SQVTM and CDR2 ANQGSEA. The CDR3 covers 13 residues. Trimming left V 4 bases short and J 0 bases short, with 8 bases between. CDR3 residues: CSVGPASTDTQYF. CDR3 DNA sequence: TGCAGCGTTGGACCCGCGAGCACAGATACGCAGTATTTT.